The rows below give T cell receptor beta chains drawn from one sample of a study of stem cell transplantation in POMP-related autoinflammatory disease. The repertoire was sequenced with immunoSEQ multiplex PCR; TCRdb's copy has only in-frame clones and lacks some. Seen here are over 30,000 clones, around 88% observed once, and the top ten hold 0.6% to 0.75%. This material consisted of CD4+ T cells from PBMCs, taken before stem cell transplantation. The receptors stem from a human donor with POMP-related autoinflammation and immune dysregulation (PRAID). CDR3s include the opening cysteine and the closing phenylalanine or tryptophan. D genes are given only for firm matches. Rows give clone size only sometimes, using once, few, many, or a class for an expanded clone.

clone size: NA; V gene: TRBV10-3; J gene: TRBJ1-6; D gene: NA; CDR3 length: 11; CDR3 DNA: TGTGCCATCGGTACCGATTCACCCCTCCACTTT; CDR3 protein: CAIGTDSPLHF
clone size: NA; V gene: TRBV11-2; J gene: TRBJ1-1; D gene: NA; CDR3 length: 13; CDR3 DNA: TGTGCCAGCAGCTTAGACACCGGCGGGGGAGCTTTCTTT; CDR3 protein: CASSLDTGGGAFF
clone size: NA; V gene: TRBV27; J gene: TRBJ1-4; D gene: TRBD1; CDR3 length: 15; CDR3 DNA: TGTGCCAGCAGTTTATCCCCAGGGGGCGGCGAAAAACTGTTTTTT; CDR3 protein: CASSLSPGGGEKLFF
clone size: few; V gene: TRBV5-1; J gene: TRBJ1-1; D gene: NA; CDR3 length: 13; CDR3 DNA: TGCGCCAGCAGCCCTGGAGTGAACACTGAAGCTTTCTTT; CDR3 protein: CASSPGVNTEAFF
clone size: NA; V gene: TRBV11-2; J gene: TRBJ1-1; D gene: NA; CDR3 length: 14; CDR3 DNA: TGTGCCAGCACTTGGGCTGACAAGAACACTGAAGCTTTCTTT; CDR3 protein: CASTWADKNTEAFF
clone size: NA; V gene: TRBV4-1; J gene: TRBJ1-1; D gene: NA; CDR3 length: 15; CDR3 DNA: TGCGCCAGCAGCCAAGAACGAGGGCGAGGCACTGAAGCTTTCTTT; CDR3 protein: CASSQERGRGTEAFF
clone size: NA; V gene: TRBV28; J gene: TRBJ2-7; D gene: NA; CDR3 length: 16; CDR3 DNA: TGTGCCAGCAGTTTAGCCCTAGCGTTCTCCTCCTACGAGCAGTACTTC; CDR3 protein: CASSLALAFSSYEQYF
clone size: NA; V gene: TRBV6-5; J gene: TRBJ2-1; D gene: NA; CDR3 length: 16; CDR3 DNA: TGTGCCAGCAGTTCCACCAGCGGAGTCGGGTACAATGAGCAGTTCTTC; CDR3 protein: CASSSTSGVGYNEQFF
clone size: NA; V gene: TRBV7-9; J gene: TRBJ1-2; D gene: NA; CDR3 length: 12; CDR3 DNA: TGTGCCAGCAGCTTAGCAGGGAATGGCTACACCTTC; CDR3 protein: CASSLAGNGYTF
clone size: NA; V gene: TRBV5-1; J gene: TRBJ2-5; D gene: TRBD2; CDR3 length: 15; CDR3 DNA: TGCGCCAGCAGCTTCGCCGGGACTAGCCAAGAGACCCAGTACTTC; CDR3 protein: CASSFAGTSQETQYF
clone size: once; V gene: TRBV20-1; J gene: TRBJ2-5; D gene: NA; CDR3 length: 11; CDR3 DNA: TGCAGTGCTACTAGCAGGGAGACCCAGTACTTC; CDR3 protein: CSATSRETQYF
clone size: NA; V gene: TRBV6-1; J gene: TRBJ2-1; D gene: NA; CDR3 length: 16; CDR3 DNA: TGTGCCAGCAGTGAAGCGACCCCCAGCTCCTACAATGAGCAGTTCTTC; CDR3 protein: CASSEATPSSYNEQFF
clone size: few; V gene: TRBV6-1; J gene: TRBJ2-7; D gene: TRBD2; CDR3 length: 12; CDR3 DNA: TGTGCCTCGGGGGGGCGGACCTACGAGCAGTACTTC; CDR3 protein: CASGGRTYEQYF
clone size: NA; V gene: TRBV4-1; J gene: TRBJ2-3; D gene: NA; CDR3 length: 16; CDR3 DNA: TGCGCCAGCAGCCAAGATAATTCGGGGGTTGCAGATACGCAGTATTTT; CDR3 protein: CASSQDNSGVADTQYF
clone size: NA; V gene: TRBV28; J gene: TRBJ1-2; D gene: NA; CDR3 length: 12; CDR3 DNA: TGTGCCAGCAGAACGGGGGCAGGGGGCTACACCTTC; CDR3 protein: CASRTGAGGYTF
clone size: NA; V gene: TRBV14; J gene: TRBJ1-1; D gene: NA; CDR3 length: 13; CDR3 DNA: TGTGCCAGCAGCCACAGGTGGAGCACTGAAGCTTTCTTT; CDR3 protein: CASSHRWSTEAFF
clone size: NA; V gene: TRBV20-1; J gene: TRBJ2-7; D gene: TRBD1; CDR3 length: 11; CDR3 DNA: TGCAGTGCGGGACAGGTCTACGAGCAGTACTTC; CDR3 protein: CSAGQVYEQYF
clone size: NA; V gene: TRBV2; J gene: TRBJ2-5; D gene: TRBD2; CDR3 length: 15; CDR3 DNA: TGTGCCAGCAGGACTAGCGGGAGGGTGCGAGAGACCCAGTACTTC; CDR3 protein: CASRTSGRVRETQYF
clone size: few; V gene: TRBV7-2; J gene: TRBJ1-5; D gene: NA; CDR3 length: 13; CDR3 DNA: TGTGCCAGCAGCCCAGCTGGCAATCAGCCCCAGCATTTT; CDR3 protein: CASSPAGNQPQHF
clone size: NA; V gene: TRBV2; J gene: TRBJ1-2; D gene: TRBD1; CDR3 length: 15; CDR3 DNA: TGTGCCAGCAGTGACATCGGACAGGGGGCTGGTGGCTACACCTTC; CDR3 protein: CASSDIGQGAGGYTF
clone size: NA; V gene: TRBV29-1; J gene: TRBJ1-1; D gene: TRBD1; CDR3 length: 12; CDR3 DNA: TGCAGCGTTGGGAGGGGGCTAACTGAAGCTTTCTTT; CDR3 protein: CSVGRGLTEAFF
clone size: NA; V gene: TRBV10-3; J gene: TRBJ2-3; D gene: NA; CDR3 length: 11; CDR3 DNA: TGTGCCATCAGTGAATCTGATACGCAGTATTTT; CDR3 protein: CAISESDTQYF
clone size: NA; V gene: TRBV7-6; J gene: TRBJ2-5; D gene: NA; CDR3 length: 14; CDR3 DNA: TGTGCCAGCAGCTTATATCGGGGCCTGGGGACCCAGTACTTC; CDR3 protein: CASSLYRGLGTQYF
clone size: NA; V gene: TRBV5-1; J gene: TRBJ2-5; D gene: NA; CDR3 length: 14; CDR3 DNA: TGCGCCAGCAGCTTGGGCTTGATACAAGAGACCCAGTACTTC; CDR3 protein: CASSLGLIQETQYF
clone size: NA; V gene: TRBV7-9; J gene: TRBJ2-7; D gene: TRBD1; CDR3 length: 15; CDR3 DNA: TGTGCCAGCAGCTTAGCCGGGACAGGACATTACGAGCAGTACTTC; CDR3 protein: CASSLAGTGHYEQYF
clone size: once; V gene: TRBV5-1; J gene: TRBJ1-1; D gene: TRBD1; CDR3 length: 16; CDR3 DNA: TGCGCCAGCAGCTGGGGACAGGGACCCGGGGGAACTGAAGCTTTCTTT; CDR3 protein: CASSWGQGPGGTEAFF
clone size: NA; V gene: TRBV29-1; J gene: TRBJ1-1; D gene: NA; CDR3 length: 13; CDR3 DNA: TGCAGCGCAAGCACAGGGTTCACCCCTGAAGCTTTCTTT; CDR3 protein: CSASTGFTPEAFF
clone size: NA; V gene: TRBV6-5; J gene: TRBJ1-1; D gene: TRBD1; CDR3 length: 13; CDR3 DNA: TGTGCCAGCAGTTACACGCAGGGGGCTGAAGCTTTCTTT; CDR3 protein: CASSYTQGAEAFF
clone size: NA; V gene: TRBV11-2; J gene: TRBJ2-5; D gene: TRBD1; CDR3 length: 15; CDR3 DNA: TGTGCCAGCAGCTTCGGGACAGAGGCTGGAGAGACCCAGTACTTC; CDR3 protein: CASSFGTEAGETQYF
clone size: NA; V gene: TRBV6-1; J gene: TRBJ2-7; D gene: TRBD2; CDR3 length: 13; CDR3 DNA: TGTGCCAGCAGGGGACTAGCGGGGTACGAGCAGTACTTC; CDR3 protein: CASRGLAGYEQYF
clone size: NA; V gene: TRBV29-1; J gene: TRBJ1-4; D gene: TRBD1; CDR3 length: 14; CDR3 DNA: TGCAGCGTTGGACAGGGTGGGGATAATGAAAAACTGTTTTTT; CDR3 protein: CSVGQGGDNEKLFF
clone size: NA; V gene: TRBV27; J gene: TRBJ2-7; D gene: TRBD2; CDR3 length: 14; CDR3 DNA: TGTGCCAGCGGACGGGCTAGCGGAGGAGGAGAGCAGTACTTC; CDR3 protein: CASGRASGGGEQYF
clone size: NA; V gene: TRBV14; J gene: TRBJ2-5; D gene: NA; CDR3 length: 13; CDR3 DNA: TGTGCCAGCAGCCAAGAGGGTTTTAAGACCCAGTACTTC; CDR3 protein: CASSQEGFKTQYF
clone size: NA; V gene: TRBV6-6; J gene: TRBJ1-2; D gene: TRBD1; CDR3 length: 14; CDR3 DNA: TGTGCCAGCAGTTTCCAGGGGGACGGCTATGGCTACACCTTC; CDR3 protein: CASSFQGDGYGYTF
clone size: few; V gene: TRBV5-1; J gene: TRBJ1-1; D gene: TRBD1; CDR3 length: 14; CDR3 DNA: TGCGCCAGCAGCTTGGCACAGGGGGCGCGGGGAGCTTTCTTT; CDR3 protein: CASSLAQGARGAFF
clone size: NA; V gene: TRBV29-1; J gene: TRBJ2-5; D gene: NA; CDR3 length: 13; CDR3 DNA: TGCAGCGTCCGCTATGGCCCCAAAGAGACCCAGTACTTC; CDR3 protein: CSVRYGPKETQYF
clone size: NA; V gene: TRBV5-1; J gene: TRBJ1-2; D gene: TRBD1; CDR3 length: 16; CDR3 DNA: TGCGCCAGCAGCCCTATCTGGGACAGGGGAAACTATGGCTACACCTTC; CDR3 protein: CASSPIWDRGNYGYTF
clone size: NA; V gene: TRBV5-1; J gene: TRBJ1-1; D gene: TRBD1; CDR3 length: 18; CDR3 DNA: TGCGCCAGCAGCCAGTCCCGGGACAGCGGTGGGCTCCACGCTGAAGCTTTCTTT; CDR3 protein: CASSQSRDSGGLHAEAFF
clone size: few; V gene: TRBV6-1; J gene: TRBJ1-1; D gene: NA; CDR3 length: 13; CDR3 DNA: TGTGCCAGCAGCAGCCCTATTAACACTGAAGCTTTCTTT; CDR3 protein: CASSSPINTEAFF
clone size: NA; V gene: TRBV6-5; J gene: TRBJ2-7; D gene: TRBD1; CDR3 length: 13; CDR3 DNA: TGTGCCAGCAGCCGGGACAGGGGTGGAGAGCAGTACTTC; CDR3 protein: CASSRDRGGEQYF
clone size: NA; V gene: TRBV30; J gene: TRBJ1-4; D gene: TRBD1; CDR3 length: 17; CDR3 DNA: TGTGCCTGGAGTCCCCCGGGACAGGGGGCGTTTAATGAAAAACTGTTTTTT; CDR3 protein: CAWSPPGQGAFNEKLFF
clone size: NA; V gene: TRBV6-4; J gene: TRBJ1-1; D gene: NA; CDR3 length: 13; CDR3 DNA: TGTGCCAGCAGTGCTACAGGGAACACTGAAGCTTTCTTT; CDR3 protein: CASSATGNTEAFF
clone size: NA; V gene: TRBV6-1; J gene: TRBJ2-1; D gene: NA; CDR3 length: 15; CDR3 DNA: TGTGCCAGCAGCGCCCGGGGGGCGGCCTACAATGAGCAGTTCTTC; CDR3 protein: CASSARGAAYNEQFF
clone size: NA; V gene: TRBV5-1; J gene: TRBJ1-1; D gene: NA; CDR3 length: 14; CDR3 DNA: TGCGCCAGCAGCTTGGCGCGCGGGAACACTGAAGCTTTCTTT; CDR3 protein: CASSLARGNTEAFF
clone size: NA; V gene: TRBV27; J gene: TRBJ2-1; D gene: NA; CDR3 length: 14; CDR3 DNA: TGTGCCAGCAGTTCCCTGAGGGGCCGCAATGAGCAGTTCTTC; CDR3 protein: CASSSLRGRNEQFF
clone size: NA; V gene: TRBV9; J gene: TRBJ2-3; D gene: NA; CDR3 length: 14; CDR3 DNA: TGTGCCAGCAGCGTCTTAGGGAGCACAGATACGCAGTATTTT; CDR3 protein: CASSVLGSTDTQYF
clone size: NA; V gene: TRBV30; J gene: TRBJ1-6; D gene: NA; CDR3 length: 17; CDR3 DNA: TGTGCCTGGAGTGAGGGAGTCGGCCACTTACTTAATTCACCCCTCCACTTT; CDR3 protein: CAWSEGVGHLLNSPLHF
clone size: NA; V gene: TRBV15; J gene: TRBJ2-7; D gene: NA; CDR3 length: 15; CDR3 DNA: TGTGCCACCAGCAGAGATTCGTTGCAGGGCTACGAGCAGTACTTC; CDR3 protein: CATSRDSLQGYEQYF
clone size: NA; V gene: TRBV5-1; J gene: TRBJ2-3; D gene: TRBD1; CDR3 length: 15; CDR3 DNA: TGCGCCAGCAGCTTGGCAACAGGGGGCGCAGATACGCAGTATTTT; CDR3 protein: CASSLATGGADTQYF
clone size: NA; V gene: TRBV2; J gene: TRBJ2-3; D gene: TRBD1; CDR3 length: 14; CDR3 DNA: TGTGCCAGCAATGACAGGGTGGGAACAGATACGCAGTATTTT; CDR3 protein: CASNDRVGTDTQYF
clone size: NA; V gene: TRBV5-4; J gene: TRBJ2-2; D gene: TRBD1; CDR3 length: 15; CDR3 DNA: TGTGCCAGCAGCGTGGGCCAGGGGGTCACCGGGGAGCTGTTTTTT; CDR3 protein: CASSVGQGVTGELFF
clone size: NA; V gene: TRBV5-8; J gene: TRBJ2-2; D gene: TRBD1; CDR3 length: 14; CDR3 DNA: TGTGCCAGCAGCCGGGGACAGGTCACCGGGGAGCTGTTTTTT; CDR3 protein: CASSRGQVTGELFF
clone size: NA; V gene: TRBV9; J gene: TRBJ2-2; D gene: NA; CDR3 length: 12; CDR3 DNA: TGTGCCAGCAGCGTAGGGACCGGGGAGCTGTTTTTT; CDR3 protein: CASSVGTGELFF
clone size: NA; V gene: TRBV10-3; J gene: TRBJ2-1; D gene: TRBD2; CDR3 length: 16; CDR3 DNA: TGTGCCATCAGTGAGTCGGGCGGGAGGGCCCTCAATGAGCAGTTCTTC; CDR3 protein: CAISESGGRALNEQFF
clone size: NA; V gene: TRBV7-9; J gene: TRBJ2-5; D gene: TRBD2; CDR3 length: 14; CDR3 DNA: TGTGCCAGCAGTCCGGGACTAGCATCCGAGACCCAGTACTTC; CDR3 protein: CASSPGLASETQYF
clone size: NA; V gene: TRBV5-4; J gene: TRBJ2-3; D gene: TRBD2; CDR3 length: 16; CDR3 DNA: TGTGCCAGCAGCTTGAGGAGCGGGGGCAGCACAGATACGCAGTATTTT; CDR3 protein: CASSLRSGGSTDTQYF
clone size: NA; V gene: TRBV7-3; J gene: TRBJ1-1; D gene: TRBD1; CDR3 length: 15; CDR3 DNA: TGTGCCAGCAGCTTAGACAGGGCCATGAACACTGAAGCTTTCTTT; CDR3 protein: CASSLDRAMNTEAFF